This T cell receptor beta chain was recorded in a study of read filtering for tumor transcriptome and immune sequencing. Background on the study: Mean patient age was roughly 72 years, range roughly 40 to 85; 17 male, around 15 female. Fewer than ten patients were R-ISS I, about 16 were R-ISS II, 7 were R-ISS III.

The CDR3 runs to 17 residues. V was pared by 4 bases and J by 4 bases, with 15 bases of the junction left unmatched. Germline CDR1 and CDR2: MGHRA and YSYEKL. This clonotype was seen at least ten times. Molecular barcoded adaptors covering alpha/delta and beta/gamma chains were used on roughly 370 ng RNA. MiXCR was run by TCRdb on the reads, yielding one entry per CDR3 protein. Among around 30,000 distinct CDR3 sequences listed, around a sixth were seen once. Sequencing was performed on a population of CD138-negative cells sorted from bone marrow. This sequence joins TRBV4-1 and TRBJ2-5, with TRBD2 matching over 7 bases. This TCR was sampled from a donor over 35 with multiple myeloma. CDR3 coding DNA: TGCGCCAGCAGCCCAGGAGTCAGCGCGAGGGAGGGAGAGACCCAGTACTTC. Translating it yields CASSPGVSAREGETQYF.